This T cell receptor (beta chain) emerged from a study of cytomegalovirus exposure and HLA in healthy donors. Study outcomes and limitations: The study listed 164 cytomegalovirus-associated TCR beta chains.

Remarks on this clone: Its antigen remains unidentified.

The germline gives CDR1 LGHNA, CDR2 YSLEER. This CDR3 is built from 11 residues. Between the trimmed V and J ends, which lost 0 bases and 10 bases, there was a span of 4 bases. PCR primers comprised 60 Vbeta and 13 Jbeta primers. Assay: immunoSEQ multiplex PCR; the TCRdb copy retains only in-frame clones and omits some. Of some 130,000 clones detected, more than 75% appear once; the ten largest clones hold over 1.2%. The rearrangement joins TRBV4-3 to TRBJ2-1; D is undetermined. The TCR was taken from a female donor in good health and CMV-seronegative. Sequences were obtained from PBMCs. CDR3: CASSQEGEQFF. CDR3 coding DNA: TGCGCCAGCAGCCAAGAGGGCGAGCAGTTCTTC.